One and the same sample provided the 12 T cell receptor beta chains below, sequenced in a study of blood T cells in healthy people across ages. A second PCR of 7 to 11 cycles used a sample-barcoded 5' primer and a J-beta primer mix. MiXCR, applied by TCRdb to the 5' RACE reads, yields one record per CDR3 protein. The profile shows hundreds of thousands of distinct CDR3 sequences, around 48% of them singletons. The sample was blood. All receptors come from a woman between 55 and 75 years old in good health.

This rearrangement joins TRBV28 to TRBJ2-5; D might be TRBD2 (5 bases). The J call may be in error: the DNA end matches TRBJ2-7 better. The CDR3 is 15 residues long. The germline V gene encodes CDR1 MDHEN and CDR2 SYDVKM. CDR3 coding DNA: TGTGCCAGCAGTAACGGGGAACTTGCCAGGAGCGAGCAGTACTTC. It encodes CASSNGELARSEQYF.

The chain combines TRBV10-3 with TRBJ2-7; unclear D gene. The end of the DNA aligns better with TRBJ2-5, so the J call may be wrong. The CDR3 covers 11 residues. CDR1 and CDR2 (germline): ENHRY, SYGVKD. CDR3 DNA: TGTGCCATCAGTACCAAAGGGACCCAGTACTTC. It specifies CAISTKGTQYF.

The chain carries TRBV20-1 and TRBJ2-1; 10 positions match TRBD2. This CDR3 has 16 amino acids. Germline values: CDR1 DFQATT, CDR2 SNEGSKA (reference sequence). V gave up 1 base and J gave up 3 bases; unmatched junction bases: 6. In nucleotides, the CDR3 is TGCAGTGCTAGAGCCCGGACTAGCGGTTTCTACAATGAGCAGTTCTTC. This gives the protein CSARARTSGFYNEQFF.

In its sample, this clonotype was seen a few times. This chain joins TRBV29-1 and TRBJ2-7; D is uncertain. Per germline, CDR1 SQVTM and CDR2 ANQGSEA. CDR3 length: 11 residues. Trimming removed 4 bases at V and 0 bases at J, with 4 bases between. The CDR3 reads CSVVISYEQYF. CDR3 DNA: TGCAGCGTTGTCATCTCCTACGAGCAGTACTTC.

The chain combines TRBV6-5 with TRBJ2-5, with 9 bases fitting TRBD2. The ends lost 10 bases at V and 2 bases at J; junction bases unmatched: 8. The CDR3 is 14 amino acids. The V gene's germline CDR1 is MNHEY and CDR2 SVGAGI. CDR3 in DNA: TGTGCCACCCTAGCGGGGCCCGGGCAAGAGACCCAGTACTTC. This sequence encodes CATLAGPGQETQYF.

This clonotype was detected a few times. The chain combines TRBV5-1 with TRBJ2-1; D ambiguous. V was shortened by 2 bases and J by 2 bases, with 17 bases between the two germline ends. Germline V gene sequence: CDR1 SGHRS, CDR2 YFSETQ. The CDR3 sequence is 17 residues long. The CDR3 DNA is TGCGCCAGCAGCTTCCGCACCGTCCAGGTCACCTACAATGAGCAGTTCTTC. Its protein product is CASSFRTVQVTYNEQFF. Full variable domain (rest looked up from reference TRBV5-1 and TRBJ2-1): KAGVTQTPRYLIKTRGQQVTLSCSPISGHRSVSWYQQTPGQGLQFLFEYFSETQRNKGNFPGRFSGRQFSNSRSEMNVSTLELGDSALYLCASSFRTVQVTYNEQFFGPGTRLTVL.

The chain uses TRBV12-3 or TRBV12-4 and TRBJ1-2, with TRBD1 matching over 8 bases. Germline trimming cut 5 bases from V and 4 bases from J; bases unmatched to any gene: 0. CDR3 length equals 12 residues. This CDR3 reads CASSQGAYGYTF. The CDR3 DNA reads as TGTGCCAGCAGTCAGGGGGCCTATGGCTACACCTTC.

This clonotype was seen many times. The rearrangement joins TRBV6-2 or TRBV6-3 to TRBJ2-1; 9 nucleotides align to TRBD2. Germline CDR1 is MNHEY and CDR2 is SVGEGT. V was clipped by 8 bases and J by 4 bases; unmatched bases: 15. The CDR3 runs to 17 residues. CDR3 sequence (DNA): TGTGCCAGCGCCCCACTGGGAACTAGCGGGCATTACAATGAGCAGTTCTTC. Translation gives CASAPLGTSGHYNEQFF.

The chain is built from TRBV7-9 and TRBJ2-1, with 7 bases identical to TRBD1. The J segment lost 9 bases and the V segment lost 7 bases, leaving 9 bases of the junction unmatched. Looked up from germline, CDR1 is SEHNR and CDR2 is FQNEAQ (reference sequence). The CDR3 is made up of 13 amino acids. The CDR3 sequence: CASTRQGDTEQFF. The DNA for the CDR3 is TGTGCCAGCACCCGGCAGGGGGATACTGAGCAGTTCTTC.

The J gene is TRBJ2-3, the V gene TRBV7-2; 12 nucleotides agree with TRBD1. Germline CDR1 is SGHTA and CDR2 is FQGNSA. The CDR3 sequence is 14 residues long. After removal of 5 bases from V and 4 bases from J, the junction contained 1 base not matched to a gene. The CDR3 region is CASSRDRGPDTQYF. CDR3 sequence (DNA): TGTGCCAGCAGCCGGGACAGGGGGCCAGATACGCAGTATTTT.

J is TRBJ1-1 and V is TRBV7-2, with D unresolved. This CDR3 has 13 amino acids. V gave up 2 bases and J gave up 12 bases, with 16 bases separating them. Germline CDR1 is SGHTA and CDR2 is FQGNSA. CDR3 protein: CASSLFGRGFPFF. In DNA form, the CDR3 reads TGTGCCAGCAGCTTATTTGGGAGAGGGTTTCCTTTCTTT.

The chain links TRBV20-1 to TRBJ2-7; weak D call: TRBD1 (5 bases). This CDR3 comprises 16 residues. The V gene lost 0 bases and the J gene lost 7 bases, with 22 bases spanning the gap. CDR1 and CDR2 (germline): DFQATT, SNEGSKA (reference sequence). The CDR3 region is CSARDDSLGQATEQYF. The CDR3, as DNA: TGCAGTGCTAGAGACGACAGTCTAGGTCAGGCCACTGAGCAGTACTTC.